This T cell receptor beta chain was sequenced for a study of Graves' ophthalmopathy and Graves' hyperthyroidism. RNA served as the template for amplifying TCR beta CDR3 regions. First-round RT-PCR relied on HTBI primers, and a second-round multiplex PCR came next. MiXCR, applied by TCRdb to the multiplex PCR reads, yields one record per CDR3 protein. Among 300,000 to 400,000 distinct CDR3 sequences listed, about 18% were seen once. V shed 4 bases, J shed 7 bases, and the junction held 4 bases outside the gene matches. The CDR3 contains 14 residues. The germline CDR1 and CDR2 sequences are MNHEY and SMNVEV (reference sequence).

The J gene is TRBJ1-2, the V gene TRBV27, with 12 bases aligning to TRBD1. Sequences were obtained from peripheral blood. This clonotype was sampled from an adult woman with stable Graves' hyperthyroidism. This CDR3 reads CASSSGQGAFGYTF. The CDR3 nucleotides read TGTGCCAGCAGTTCGGGACAGGGGGCCTTTGGCTACACCTTC.